This T cell receptor beta chain was recovered during a study of identical twins listed by TCRdb under 2016. A note on the overall study: To test whether fetal clonotypes persist, the study used deep sequencing on TCR alpha and beta repertoires from monozygotic twins, unrelated adults of various ages, and cord blood. To rule out contamination, the twin experiments were replicated at different times with different library preparation protocols. What the authors observed across the whole study: Compared with coincidental sharing between unrelated individuals, out-of-frame TCR alpha sequences shared between twins had an excess of sequences with low generation probability. Because the same donors could not be followed over many years, the conclusions relied on cross-sectional statistical analysis. In monozygotic twins, out-of-frame TCR alpha sharing was systematically underestimated by recombination models, although the models agreed with sharing between unrelated individuals. Excess twin sharing in beta out-of-frame sequences was weaker because fewer shared sequences lowered the signal-to-noise ratio. Fewer insertions were carried by abundant cord blood beta clonotypes, a similar but weaker trend appeared in young adult naive repertoires, and no such trend appeared in memory repertoires. Zero-insertion analyses could be partly confounded by invariant T cells such as MAIT and iNKT, although diverse VJ usage argued against such confounding for most clonotypes.

Only healthy Caucasian donors were included. The twin cohort consisted of three pairs of female monozygotic twins, all aged about 18 to 29 years. The RNA used for TCR libraries was isolated from peripheral blood mononuclear cells. Libraries came from 5' RACE. The sample was run on an Illumina HiSeq 2000. A universal primer binding site was added through template switching, and the final cDNA carried a unique molecular identifier so that TCR cDNA molecules could be counted accurately. Specific primers in the conserved constant-segment region were used to synthesize first-strand cDNA for TCR alpha and beta chains. To control for contamination, every cDNA library carried two barcodes: a SMART-Mk sample barcode plus Illumina barcodes. TruSeq adapter sequences, together with Illumina sample barcodes, were added in two successive PCR steps. Sequencing of the TCR alpha and beta cDNA libraries was done on the Illumina HiSeq platform using custom primers. Per the source publication's procedure: MiGEC processed the raw reads to extract unique molecular identifiers, while MiXCR was used to determine the CDR3 positions. For each individual, recombination models were inferred using an EM algorithm with the repgenHMM and IGoR tools. Shared clonotype analysis was performed with the tcR package in R, normalizing sharing by the product of cloneset sizes. To study raw recombination free of thymic and clonal selection effects, out-of-frame nonproductive sequences were analyzed. TCRdb handled the public reads itself, with Q25 trimming in fastp and clone calling in MiXCR, and kept productive beta chains. Each CDR3 protein appears once, grouped with its most common genes and DNA. The V and J calls shown here were made by TCRdb, not taken from the authors' results. In all, the sample holds hundreds of thousands of distinct CDR3 sequences, and roughly an eighth of those were seen once. The ten top clones hold roughly 1.5% of the sample.

This clonotype was recorded a few times. What antigen it recognizes has not been identified. Within one base of it there is no much larger clone, and no base qualities were kept. The CDR3 spans 20 residues, from the cysteine through the phenylalanine. Only the CDR3 DNA stays, 60 bases, in frame from base 1. Looking up the germline V gene (reference sequence) yields CDR1 SGHNT and CDR2 YYREEE. Relative to germline, V is missing 0 bases and J is missing 7 bases, with 20 bases of the junction outside any gene match. In addition, the sample was reused for a study of yellow fever vaccine responses in identical twins. The second study reports: According to the authors, in identical twins the way T cells responded to vaccination appeared partly convergent and partly personalized. Focusing on identical twins, the study followed the T cell clones that responded to the vaccine, and did so with precision.

The rearranged chain carries TRBV5-4 and TRBJ2-2, and 8 bases in between align with TRBD2. Sequencing was carried out using PBMCs. The TCR was taken from a woman between 18 and 29 years old in good health. The bases are TGTGCCAGCAGCTTGGCAGGGGCAATCGAGCGGGAGAGGCGTAACGGGGAGCTGTTTTTT. The resulting protein is CASSLAGAIERERRNGELFF.